A single T cell receptor beta chain is shown here with its context. A read error may account for a junction end that differs from germline. The source of the sample is a study of blood T cell repertoires in COVID-19. Study context: T cells, B-cell-depleted T cells, or PBMCs supplied cDNA or gDNA.

This CDR3 is built from 11 residues. Germline-derived CDR1 and CDR2 are MDHEN and SYDVKM. In the authors' workflow: Amplification of reference gene primers provided the estimated nucleated cell counts. The table came from immunoSEQ multiplex PCR; TCRdb's copy has only in-frame clones and leaves some out. The V and J calls and the clone size are those of that table, but D and trimming were determined from the DNA. Of under 130,000 clones listed, approximately 89% were seen once; the top ten hold 17%. Sequenced input: peripheral blood. The rearrangement links TRBV28 to TRBJ2-1, with 11 bases fitting TRBD2. This TCR derives from a woman older than 75 in a cohort sampled during active COVID-19. The CDR3 DNA follows: TGCTTAGCGGGAGGGCCCGATGAGCAGTTCTTC. This sequence encodes CLAGGPDEQFF.